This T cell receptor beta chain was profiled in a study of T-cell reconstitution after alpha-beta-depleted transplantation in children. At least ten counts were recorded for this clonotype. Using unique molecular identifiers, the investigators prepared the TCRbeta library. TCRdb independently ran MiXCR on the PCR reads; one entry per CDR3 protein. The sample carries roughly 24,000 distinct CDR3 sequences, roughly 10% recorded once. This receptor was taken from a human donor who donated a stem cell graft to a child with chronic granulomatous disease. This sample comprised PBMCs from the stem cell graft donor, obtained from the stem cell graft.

The CDR3, as DNA: TGTGCCAGCAGCTTAGCGATCGGGGGCAATGGTGGGAACACTGAAGCTTTCTTT. Its protein is CASSLAIGGNGGNTEAFF. The chain links TRBV7-6 to TRBJ1-1, with D possibly TRBD1 on 6 matching bases. The CDR3 runs to 18 residues. Trimming shortened V by 0 bases and J by 1 base, and 18 bases separated the two germline ends. Germline V lookup: CDR1 SGHVS, CDR2 FNYEAQ.